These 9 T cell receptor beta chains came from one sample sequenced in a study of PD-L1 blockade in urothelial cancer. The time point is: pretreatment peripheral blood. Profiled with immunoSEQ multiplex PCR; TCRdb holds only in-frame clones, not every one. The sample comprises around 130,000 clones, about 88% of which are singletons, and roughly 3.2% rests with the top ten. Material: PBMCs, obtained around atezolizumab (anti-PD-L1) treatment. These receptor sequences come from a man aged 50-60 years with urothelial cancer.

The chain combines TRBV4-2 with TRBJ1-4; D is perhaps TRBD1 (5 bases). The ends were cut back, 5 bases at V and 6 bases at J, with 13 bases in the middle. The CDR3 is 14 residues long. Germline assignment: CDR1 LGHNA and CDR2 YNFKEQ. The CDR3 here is CASSKGRGDEKLFF. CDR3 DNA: TGTGCCAGCAGCAAGGGGAGGGGAGATGAAAAACTGTTTTTT.

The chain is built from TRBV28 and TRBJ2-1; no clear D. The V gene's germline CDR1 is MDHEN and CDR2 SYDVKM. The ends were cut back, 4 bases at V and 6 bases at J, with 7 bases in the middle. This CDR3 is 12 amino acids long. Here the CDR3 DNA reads TGTGCCAGCAGTTCTGGGCTCAATGAGCAGTTCTTC. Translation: CASSSGLNEQFF.

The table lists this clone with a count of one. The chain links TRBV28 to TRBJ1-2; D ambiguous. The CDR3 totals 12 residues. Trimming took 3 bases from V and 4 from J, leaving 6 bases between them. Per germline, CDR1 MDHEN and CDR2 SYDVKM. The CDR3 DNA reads TGTGCCAGCAGTTTTGGCTTCTATGGCTACACCTTC. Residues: CASSFGFYGYTF.

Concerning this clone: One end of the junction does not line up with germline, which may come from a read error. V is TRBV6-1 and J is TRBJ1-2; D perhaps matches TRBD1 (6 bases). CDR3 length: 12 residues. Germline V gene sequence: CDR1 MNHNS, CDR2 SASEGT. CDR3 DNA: TGTGCCAGCATCGGAGGACAGTCGGATCCCTACTTC. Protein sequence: CASIGGQSDPYF.

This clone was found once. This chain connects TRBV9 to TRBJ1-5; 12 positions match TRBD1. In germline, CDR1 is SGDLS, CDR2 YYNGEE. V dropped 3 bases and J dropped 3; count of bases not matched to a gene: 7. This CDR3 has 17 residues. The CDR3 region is CASSEGQGAVDNQPQHF. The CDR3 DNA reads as TGTGCCAGCAGCGAGGGACAGGGGGCAGTAGACAATCAGCCCCAGCATTTT.

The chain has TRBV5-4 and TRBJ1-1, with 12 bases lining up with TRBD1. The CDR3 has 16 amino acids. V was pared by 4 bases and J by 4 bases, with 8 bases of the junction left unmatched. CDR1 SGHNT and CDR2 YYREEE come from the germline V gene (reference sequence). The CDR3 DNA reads TGTGCCAGCAGCGATAGGGACAGGGGGCGAGGCACTGAAGCTTTCTTT. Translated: CASSDRDRGRGTEAFF. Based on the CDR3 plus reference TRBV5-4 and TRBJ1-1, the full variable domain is ETGVTQSPTHLIKTRGQQVTLRCSSQSGHNTVSWYQQALGQGPQFIFQYYREEENGRGNFPPRFSGLQFPNYSSELNVNALELDDSALYLCASSDRDRGRGTEAFFGQGTRLTVV.

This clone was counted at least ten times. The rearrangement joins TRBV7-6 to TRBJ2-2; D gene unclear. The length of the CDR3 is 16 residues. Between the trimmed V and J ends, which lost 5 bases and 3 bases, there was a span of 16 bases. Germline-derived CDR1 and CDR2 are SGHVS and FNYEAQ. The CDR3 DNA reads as TGTGCCAGCAGCCCGTCTTACCCCCGGTACACCGGGGAGCTGTTTTTT. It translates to CASSPSYPRYTGELFF.

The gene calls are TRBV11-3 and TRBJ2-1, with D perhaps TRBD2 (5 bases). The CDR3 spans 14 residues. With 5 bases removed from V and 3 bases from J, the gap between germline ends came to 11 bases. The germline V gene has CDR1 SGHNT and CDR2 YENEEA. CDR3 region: CASSDEGHYNEQFF. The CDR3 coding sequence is TGTGCCAGCAGCGACGAGGGCCACTACAATGAGCAGTTCTTC.

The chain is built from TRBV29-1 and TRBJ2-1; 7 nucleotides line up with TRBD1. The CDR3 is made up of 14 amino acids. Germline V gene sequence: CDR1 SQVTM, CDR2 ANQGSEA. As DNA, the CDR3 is TGCAGTGCCGGGACAGCTTTCCTTTTTAATGAGCAGTTCTTC. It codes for CSAGTAFLFNEQFF.